The present T cell receptor beta chain was sequenced within a study of molecular identifiers for immune sequencing clone quantification. As concerns this clonotype: What it binds is unknown.

The CDR3 is 16 amino acids. With 3 bases clipped from V and 9 bases from J, the junction kept 9 bases outside the gene matches. Germline CDR1 reads SGHAT; CDR2 reads FQNNGV. Study-level points and caveats: Over 98% of effector molecules, but under 1% in naive cells, were held by clones with more than 20 RNA copies.

TCRdb recomputed calls from the PCR reads with MiXCR, one row per CDR3 protein. The sample holds around 460,000 distinct CDR3 sequences; 25% are singletons and the top ten take approximately 0.8%. The chain has TRBV11-2 and TRBJ2-1; 12 nucleotides line up with TRBD2. This clonotype was sampled from a human donor in good health. Some libraries in this study had Jurkat cell RNA spiked in. The sample consisted of naive CD8+ T cells from blood, with Jurkat cell RNA spiked in. Noted subset: FACS-sorted CD8+CD4-CCR7+CD45RA+ naive T cells. The DNA of the CDR3 is TGTGCCAGCAGCTTGGGAACTAGCGGGGGGACCACTGAGCAGTTCTTC. Amino acid sequence: CASSLGTSGGTTEQFF.